The 22 T cell receptor beta chains presented below share a single source sample, sequenced in a study of regulatory T cells in long-lasting Graves disease. Time point indicated: newly diagnosed GD, antithyroid drugs for less than 3 months. TCR sequences were obtained from RNA taken from PBMCs. Assembly of TCR beta libraries relied on iRepertoire HTBI primers together with Arm-PCR of CDR3 regions. TCRdb re-analysed the multiplex PCR reads in MiXCR, keeping a single row per CDR3 protein. The sample consists of 300,000 to 400,000 distinct CDR3 sequences, over 15% of them appearing once. These data were also reused for a study on T cells in Graves' hyperthyroidism and ophthalmopathy.

Specimen: peripheral blood mononuclear cells (PBMCs), collected at new diagnosis, from a patient treated with antithyroid drugs. The receptors derive from a man aged 35 to 55 with Graves disease.

This clonotype occurred a few times. The germline gene is not matched at one end of the junction; a read error may be the cause. J is TRBJ1-1 and V is TRBV18; no clear D gene. The CDR3 loop spans 15 amino acids. CDR1 and CDR2 from the germline V gene are KGHSH and LQKENI. Written as DNA, the CDR3 is TGTGCCAGCTCACCACGGACTGAGGGCGACACTGAAGCTTCCTTT. Translated, it gives CASSPRTEGDTEASF.

Ten or more counts support this clonotype. V gene TRBV11-2 combines with J gene TRBJ2-1, with 9 bases matching TRBD2. The ends lost 4 bases at V and 10 bases at J; junction bases unmatched: 8. The germline V gene has CDR1 SGHAT and CDR2 FQNNGV. The CDR3 has 14 amino acids. CDR3 nucleotides: TGTGCCAGCAGCTCCGCGGGGGGGCCGGGAGAGCAGTTCTTC. Amino acids: CASSSAGGPGEQFF.

This chain links TRBV28 with TRBJ1-4; 8 bases match TRBD1. V dropped 6 bases and J dropped 1; count of bases not matched to a gene: 7. CDR1 is MDHEN and CDR2 is SYDVKM in the germline V gene. The CDR3 has 16 amino acids. The CDR3 is CASSMTGAGTNEKLFF. CDR3 nucleotides: TGTGCCAGCAGCATGACAGGGGCGGGAACTAATGAAAAACTGTTTTTT. Filled out from reference TRBV28 and TRBJ1-4, the complete variable domain reads DVKVTQSSRYLVKRTGEKVFLECVQDMDHENMFWYRQDPGLGLRLIYFSYDVKMKEKGDIPEGYSVSREKKERFSLILESASTNQTSMYLCASSMTGAGTNEKLFFGSGTQLSVL.

The table lists this clonotype with a few counts. A read error may be the cause here, since a much bigger clone is one base away. This chain links TRBV11-2 with TRBJ2-5; 9 bases are shared with TRBD1. The V segment lost 6 bases and the J segment 5 bases; nucleotides outside the gene matches: 13. From germline, CDR1 is SGHAT and CDR2 FQNNGV. This CDR3 has 16 amino acids. The CDR3 sequence is CASSALRDREPETQYF. In nucleotides, the CDR3 is TGTGCCAGCAGTGCACTCCGGGACAGGGAGCCCGAGACCCAGTACTTC. The full variable domain, in which reference TRBV11-2 and TRBJ2-5 provide the parts outside the CDR3, is EAGVAQSPRYKIIEKRQSVAFWCNPISGHATLYWYQQILGQGPKLLIQFQNNGVVDDSQLPKDRFSAERLKGVDSTLKIQPAKLEDSAVYLCASSALRDREPETQYFGPGTRLLVL.

This clonotype was counted ten times or more. V and J are TRBV29-1 and TRBJ2-7; the D call may be TRBD1 or TRBD2 (7 bases each). This CDR3 has 15 amino acids. With 0 bases removed from V and 6 bases from J, the gap between germline ends came to 18 bases. Germline assignment: CDR1 SQVTM and CDR2 ANQGSEA. CDR3 sequence (DNA): TGCAGCGTTGAAGAGGGTCAGTTCAGGGGGGGCGAGCAGTACTTC. It translates to CSVEEGQFRGGEQYF.

Many counts were recorded for this clonotype. This chain uses TRBV28 with TRBJ1-3; D is perhaps TRBD1 (5 bases). The length of the CDR3 is 16 residues. The V gene's germline CDR1 is MDHEN and CDR2 SYDVKM. Trimming removed 6 bases at V and 0 bases at J, with 15 bases between. This CDR3 reads CASSPGGTSSGNTIYF. CDR3 DNA: TGTGCCAGCAGCCCGGGAGGGACGAGCTCTGGAAACACCATATATTTT.

The rearrangement joins TRBV6-4 to TRBJ2-1, with 7 bases fitting TRBD2. The germline V gene encodes CDR1 MRHNA and CDR2 SNTAGT. This CDR3 is 13 amino acids long. The trim removed 5 bases at V and 7 bases at J, leaving 5 bases unmatched. In nucleotides, the CDR3 is TGTGCCAGCAGTTTTACTAGCGATAATGAGCAGTTCTTC. This sequence encodes CASSFTSDNEQFF.

The table lists this clonotype with many counts. The chain links TRBV2 to TRBJ2-3; D is undetermined. The germline V gene has CDR1 SNHLY and CDR2 FYNNEI. Trimming shortened V by 8 bases and J by 6 bases, and 9 bases separated the two germline ends. The CDR3 is 11 residues long. CDR3 loop: CASQYGDTQYF. CDR3 DNA: TGTGCCAGCCAATATGGGGATACGCAGTATTTT. The full variable domain, in which reference TRBV2 and TRBJ2-3 provide the parts outside the CDR3, is EPEVTQTPSHQVTQMGQEVILRCVPISNHLYFYWYRQILGQKVEFLVSFYNNEISEKSEIFDDQFSVERPDGSNFTLKIRSTKLEDSAMYFCASQYGDTQYFGPGTRLTVL.

At least ten counts were recorded for this clonotype. This chain links TRBV2 with TRBJ1-5, with D perhaps matching TRBD1 (5 bases). Germline-derived CDR1 and CDR2 are SNHLY and FYNNEI. CDR3 size: 13 residues. Trimming removed 9 bases at V and 0 bases at J, with 9 bases between. The CDR3 DNA follows: TGTGCCAGTACGACAGTTAGCAATCAGCCCCAGCATTTT. Protein product: CASTTVSNQPQHF.

In regard to this clonotype: Given a much more abundant clone one base away, this may be a read error. The gene calls are TRBV20-1 and TRBJ2-1, with TRBD2 matching 8 bases. The CDR3 length is 15 residues. Germline CDR1 is DFQATT and CDR2 is SNEGSKA (reference sequence). J gave up 10 bases and V 6 bases, and 17 bases lay outside the gene matches. The CDR3 loop is CSATGGGARTYEQFF. In nucleotides, the CDR3 is TGCAGTGCCACCGGGGGGGGCGCCCGGACCTACGAGCAGTTCTTC.

The gene calls are TRBV27 and TRBJ2-7, with D possibly matching TRBD1 (6 bases). Germline CDR1 reads MNHEY; CDR2 reads SMNVEV (reference sequence). The V and J ends lost 11 bases and 0 bases respectively, with 17 bases between them. The CDR3 consists of 14 residues. The CDR3 sequence: CAAERVGASYEQYF. CDR3 DNA: TGTGCCGCCGAACGAGTGGGGGCCTCCTACGAGCAGTACTTC.

In its sample, this clonotype was seen many times. This chain uses TRBV7-6 with TRBJ2-2, with TRBD2 as a possible D gene (6 bases). The V end was cut by 2 bases, the J end by 5 bases, with 15 bases between. The germline V gene has CDR1 SGHVS and CDR2 FNYEAQ. This CDR3 is 16 amino acids long. CDR3 amino acids: CASSLTPGGGTGELFF. CDR3 in DNA: TGTGCCAGCAGCTTAACCCCCGGGGGTGGGACCGGGGAGCTGTTTTTT.

This clonotype has a handful of counts. The chain employs TRBV6-1 and TRBJ2-1, with D perhaps given as TRBD1 or TRBD2 (5 bases each). The CDR3 is made up of 14 amino acids. CDR1 is MNHNS, CDR2 SASEGT, per germline. V lost 7 bases, J lost 4 bases, and 14 bases lay in between. The DNA of the CDR3 is TGTGCCAGCACCCCTAGGGGAGTTTACAATGAGCAGTTCTTC. Its protein product is CASTPRGVYNEQFF.

To note about this clonotype: This is likely an artifact of a read error, given a far larger clone one base away. The chain links TRBV20-1 to TRBJ2-1, with 7 bases identical to TRBD1. Germline assignment: CDR1 DFQATT and CDR2 SNEGSKA (reference sequence). The trim removed 5 bases at V and 10 bases at J, leaving 17 bases unmatched. This CDR3 has 15 residues. The CDR3 DNA reads TGCAGTGCTTCGTCCCACAGGGGTCCCTCCTACGAGCAGTTCTTC. Translated, it gives CSASSHRGPSYEQFF.

This clonotype was observed at least ten times. This chain connects TRBV9 to TRBJ1-1; TRBD1 matches 8 bases. CDR3 length: 14 residues. Germline CDR1 SGDLS, CDR2 YYNGEE. Trimming removed 3 bases from V and 4 bases from J; junction bases left unmatched: 5. The CDR3 coding sequence is TGTGCCAGCAGCGCCAATACAGGGGGCACTGAAGCTTTCTTT. Residues: CASSANTGGTEAFF.

This clonotype came up many times. V gene TRBV3-1 combines with J gene TRBJ1-6; D gene unclear. The CDR3 has 15 residues. Germline V gives CDR1 LGHDT, CDR2 YNNKEL (reference sequence). Trimming removed 5 bases from V and 9 bases from J, with 17 bases in between. DNA for the CDR3: TGTGCCAGCAGCTTTCAACCGGGGAAGGGTTCACCCCTCCACTTT. Protein sequence: CASSFQPGKGSPLHF.

The chain is built from TRBV19 and TRBJ1-1; a possible D gene is TRBD1 (5 bases). CDR1 is LNHDA, CDR2 SQIVND, per germline (reference sequence). The CDR3 runs 13 residues. Trimming shortened V by 9 bases and J by 5 bases, and 16 bases separated the two germline ends. The CDR3, as DNA: TGTGCCAGCCCCCCGGCAGAGGGGACTGAAGCTTTCTTT. It specifies CASPPAEGTEAFF.

As to this clonotype: With a much larger clone just one base away, this may be a read error. The chain has TRBV12-3 or TRBV12-4 and TRBJ2-1; 9 nucleotides agree with TRBD1. This CDR3 contains 15 residues. CDR3: CASSPGQGWRNERFF. CDR3 nucleotide sequence: TGTGCCAGCAGCCCGGGACAGGGTTGGAGAAATGAGCGGTTCTTC.

This sequence joins TRBV30 and TRBJ2-7, with D unresolved. V dropped 0 bases and J dropped 6 bases, with 12 bases sitting between them. The CDR3 totals 13 residues. Per germline, CDR1 GTSNPN and CDR2 SVGIG (reference sequence). The CDR3 coding sequence is TGTGCCTGGAGTGTACAGTCTGGTGGCGAGCAGTACTTC. Translated: CAWSVQSGGEQYF.

Many counts were recorded for this clonotype. The V gene is TRBV7-2, the J gene TRBJ2-7; TRBD2 agrees at 7 bases. The V gene end was trimmed by 5 bases and the J gene end by 2 bases; junction bases not matched to a gene: 6. The CDR3 is 14 amino acids. Germline loops: CDR1 SGHTA, CDR2 FQGNSA. The CDR3, as DNA: TGTGCCAGCAGCCGGGGAGGGGCCCCCTACGAGCAGTACTTC. As protein: CASSRGGAPYEQYF.

This clonotype has a count of ten or more. The chain recombines TRBV7-3 with TRBJ2-2; TRBD2 matches 7 bases. The V and J ends lost 5 bases and 4 bases, in that order; junction bases with no gene match: 10. CDR1 SGHTA and CDR2 FQGTGA come from the germline V gene. This CDR3 spans 16 amino acids. The chain's CDR3 is CASSRNAGDSTGELFF. The CDR3 coding sequence is TGTGCCAGCAGCCGAAACGCGGGGGATAGCACCGGGGAGCTGTTTTTT. The variable domain in full, with the rest retrieved from reference TRBV7-3 and TRBJ2-2, is GAGVSQTPSNKVTEKGKYVELRCDPISGHTALYWYRQSLGQGPEFLIYFQGTGAADDSGLPNDRFFAVRPEGSVSTLKIQRTERGDSAVYLCASSRNAGDSTGELFFGEGSRLTVL.

Ten or more counts support this clonotype. The CDR3 loop reads CASSFAGDPATNEKLFF. In DNA, the CDR3 is TGTGCCAGCAGTTTCGCGGGGGACCCGGCAACTAATGAAAAACTGTTTTTT. This chain connects TRBV7-8 to TRBJ1-4, with D maybe TRBD1 (5 bases). Germline CDR1 is SGHVS and CDR2 is FQNEAQ. The CDR3 loop spans 17 amino acids. V lost 6 bases and J 0 bases, leaving 17 bases between the germline ends.